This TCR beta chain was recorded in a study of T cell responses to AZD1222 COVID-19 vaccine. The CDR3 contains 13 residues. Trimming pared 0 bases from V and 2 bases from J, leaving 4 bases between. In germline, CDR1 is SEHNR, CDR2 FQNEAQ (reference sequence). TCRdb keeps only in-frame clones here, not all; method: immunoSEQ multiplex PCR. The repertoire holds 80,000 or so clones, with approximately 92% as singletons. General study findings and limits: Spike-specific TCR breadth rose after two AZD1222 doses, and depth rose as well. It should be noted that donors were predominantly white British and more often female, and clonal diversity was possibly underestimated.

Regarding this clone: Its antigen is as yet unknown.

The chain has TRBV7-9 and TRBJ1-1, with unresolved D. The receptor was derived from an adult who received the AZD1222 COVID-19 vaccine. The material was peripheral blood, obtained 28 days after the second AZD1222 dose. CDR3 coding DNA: TGTGCCAGCAGCTTAGCCCCTAACACTGAAGCTTTCTTT. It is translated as CASSLAPNTEAFF.